The clone carrying this T cell receptor beta chain was counted ten times or more. The antigen is undetermined. This sample was taken from a study of Ad26.COV2.S vaccination and SARS-CoV-2 variants. Study overall: The donor participated in the COV1001 trial, in its Ad26.COV2.S arm.

Study-wide findings and caveats: Vaccinees reportedly had broad spike-specific CD8+ and CD4+ T cell responses.

Noted treatment: some 20 received Ad26.COV2.S at low or high dose, single or two shots; roughly five received placebo; per-sample allocation not given. The investigators took samples on day 63 after the first vaccine or placebo injection. Clones were sequenced by immunoSEQ multiplex PCR, and TCRdb holds only the in-frame ones, with some missing. Of 500,000 or so clones detected, 70% to 90% appear once; the ten largest clones hold 9.5% to 15%. Germline values: CDR1 LNHDA, CDR2 SQIVND (reference sequence). This CDR3 comprises 14 residues. Trimming cost V 3 bases and J 5 bases, with 8 bases left between them.

This specimen consisted of peripheral blood, obtained in a trial of Ad26.COV2.S vaccine versus placebo. The V and J genes are TRBV19 and TRBJ1-6; D remains ambiguous. This receptor was obtained from a person between 18 and 59 years old who received the Ad26.COV2.S COVID-19 vaccine or a placebo. The CDR3 bases are TGTGCCAGTAGTATTATTCCAGATAATTCACCCCTCCACTTT. Its protein is CASSIIPDNSPLHF.